This T cell receptor (beta chain) appears in the sequencing data of a study of control samples from healthy donors and cancer patients. Germline V gives CDR1 LNHDA, CDR2 SQIVND (reference sequence). This CDR3 region has 14 residues. Trimming took off 1 base at V and 7 bases at J, with 8 bases between the two ends. This table comes from immunoSEQ multiplex PCR, and its TCRdb copy is limited to in-frame clones, with some not included. The sample has 150,000 or so clones, just under 95% seen once. Sequencing input: blood. This clonotype originated in a woman aged 40 to 50 in good health. The chain combines TRBV19 with TRBJ1-6, with D unresolved. DNA of the CDR3: TGTGCCAGTAGTATAGGGACTTCCAATTCACCCCTCCACTTT. It is translated as CASSIGTSNSPLHF.